A selection of T cell receptor beta chains follows, all from one sample in a study of long-term antiretroviral therapy in people with HIV. TCRdb keeps only in-frame clones here, not all; method: immunoSEQ multiplex PCR. The sample lists just over 35,000 clones, roughly 87% seen once, with around 6.3% in the top ten. Here the sequenced sample was unsorted PBMCs, taken 0.6 years after starting antiretroviral therapy. The source is a man aged 18 to 29 with HIV. Both conserved end residues are part of each CDR3. The order of the fields is J gene, D gene, clone size, V gene, CDR3 protein, CDR3 DNA. D genes are given only for firm matches. The size of a clone is reported for some rows only, either as once, few or many, or as a class for expanded clones.

j_gene: TRBJ1-1; d_gene: -; abundance: -; v_gene: TRBV11-2; CDR3aa: CASSFTQGDTEAFF; CDR3nt: TGTGCCAGCAGCTTTACCCAGGGCGACACTGAAGCTTTCTTT
j_gene: TRBJ2-7; d_gene: TRBD2; abundance: -; v_gene: TRBV5-1; CDR3aa: CASSPGGGGSYEQYF; CDR3nt: TGCGCCAGCAGCCCCGGGGGGGGAGGGAGCTACGAGCAGTACTTC
j_gene: TRBJ2-1; d_gene: TRBD2; abundance: -; v_gene: TRBV6-5; CDR3aa: CASSRTSGSYNEQFF; CDR3nt: TGTGCCAGCAGTCGGACTAGCGGGAGCTACAATGAGCAGTTCTTC
j_gene: TRBJ1-5; d_gene: -; abundance: once; v_gene: TRBV28; CDR3aa: CASSSTGRQHF; CDR3nt: TGTGCCAGCAGCAGTACCGGGAGACAGCATTTT
j_gene: TRBJ2-3; d_gene: TRBD1; abundance: -; v_gene: TRBV5-1; CDR3aa: CASSRDRGTSTDTQYF; CDR3nt: TGCGCCAGCAGCCGGGACAGGGGTACTAGCACAGATACGCAGTATTTT
j_gene: TRBJ2-1; d_gene: TRBD2; abundance: -; v_gene: TRBV7-9; CDR3aa: CASSPSGSVYNEQFF; CDR3nt: TGTGCCAGCAGCCCGAGCGGGAGTGTCTACAATGAGCAGTTCTTC
j_gene: TRBJ2-3; d_gene: TRBD2; abundance: -; v_gene: TRBV30; CDR3aa: CAWRLAGVGTDTQYF; CDR3nt: TGTGCCTGGAGGTTAGCGGGAGTGGGAACAGATACGCAGTATTTT
j_gene: TRBJ2-1; d_gene: -; abundance: -; v_gene: TRBV4-3; CDR3aa: CASSQDWYGRQFF; CDR3nt: TGCGCCAGCAGCCAAGATTGGTACGGGAGACAGTTCTTC
j_gene: TRBJ2-1; d_gene: -; abundance: -; v_gene: TRBV5-1; CDR3aa: CASSSTQSSLNPNEQFF; CDR3nt: TGCGCCAGCAGCTCCACCCAATCTAGCCTAAATCCTAATGAGCAGTTCTTC
j_gene: TRBJ1-2; d_gene: -; abundance: -; v_gene: TRBV7-9; CDR3aa: CASSSTQVMALYGYTF; CDR3nt: TGTGCCAGCAGCAGCACCCAGGTGATGGCGCTCTATGGCTACACCTTC
j_gene: TRBJ2-5; d_gene: -; abundance: -; v_gene: TRBV5-1; CDR3aa: CASSSDPRVQETQYF; CDR3nt: TGCGCCAGCAGCTCGGATCCAAGGGTGCAAGAGACCCAGTACTTC
j_gene: TRBJ1-2; d_gene: -; abundance: few; v_gene: TRBV28; CDR3aa: CASSLSVNYGYTF; CDR3nt: TGTGCCAGCAGTTTATCGGTGAACTATGGCTACACCTTC
j_gene: TRBJ1-2; d_gene: TRBD1; abundance: -; v_gene: TRBV19; CDR3aa: CASADRFTNYGYTF; CDR3nt: TGTGCCAGTGCGGACAGGTTTACTAACTATGGCTACACCTTC
j_gene: TRBJ1-2; d_gene: TRBD1; abundance: once; v_gene: TRBV29-1; CDR3aa: CSVAQGASNYGYTF; CDR3nt: TGCAGCGTTGCACAGGGGGCATCAAACTATGGCTACACCTTC
j_gene: TRBJ2-4; d_gene: -; abundance: -; v_gene: TRBV19; CDR3aa: CATKGTTPKNIQYF; CDR3nt: TGTGCCACGAAGGGCACCACCCCCAAAAACATTCAGTACTTC
j_gene: TRBJ2-1; d_gene: TRBD1; abundance: -; v_gene: TRBV7-9; CDR3aa: CASSFPGQGSHEQFF; CDR3nt: TGTGCCAGCAGCTTCCCGGGACAGGGAAGCCATGAGCAGTTCTTC
j_gene: TRBJ2-7; d_gene: TRBD2; abundance: -; v_gene: TRBV9; CDR3aa: CASSVAAGGPLEQYF; CDR3nt: TGTGCCAGCAGCGTAGCAGCGGGAGGGCCTCTAGAGCAGTACTTC
j_gene: TRBJ2-3; d_gene: TRBD2; abundance: -; v_gene: TRBV18; CDR3aa: CASSLLAGGLRGADTQYF; CDR3nt: TGTGCCAGCTCACTGTTAGCGGGAGGGCTCCGTGGAGCAGATACGCAGTATTTT
j_gene: TRBJ2-2; d_gene: -; abundance: -; v_gene: TRBV5-8; CDR3aa: CASSEWGPGRWELFF; CDR3nt: TGTGCCAGCAGCGAGTGGGGGCCCGGGAGGTGGGAGCTGTTTTTT
j_gene: TRBJ2-7; d_gene: -; abundance: -; v_gene: TRBV28; CDR3aa: CASSANWFEQYF; CDR3nt: TGTGCCAGCAGTGCTAACTGGTTCGAGCAGTACTTC
j_gene: TRBJ1-4; d_gene: TRBD1; abundance: -; v_gene: TRBV28; CDR3aa: CASSWRGPNEKLFF; CDR3nt: TGTGCCAGCAGTTGGAGGGGGCCCAATGAAAAACTGTTTTTT
j_gene: TRBJ1-2; d_gene: TRBD1; abundance: medium-sized; v_gene: TRBV11-2; CDR3aa: CASSLGVTGGDGYTF; CDR3nt: TGTGCCAGCAGCTTAGGGGTGACAGGGGGCGATGGCTACACCTTC
j_gene: TRBJ1-5; d_gene: -; abundance: -; v_gene: TRBV9; CDR3aa: CASSVLGEPLETQHF; CDR3nt: TGTGCCAGCAGCGTATTAGGTGAACCCCTTGAGACCCAGCATTTT
j_gene: TRBJ2-7; d_gene: -; abundance: -; v_gene: TRBV5-5; CDR3aa: CASTLGYNSYEQYF; CDR3nt: TGTGCCAGCACCTTGGGGTATAATTCCTACGAGCAGTACTTC
j_gene: TRBJ2-3; d_gene: -; abundance: -; v_gene: TRBV29-1; CDR3aa: CSVGGGAVSITDTQYF; CDR3nt: TGCAGCGTTGGAGGGGGAGCAGTATCCATCACAGATACGCAGTATTTT
j_gene: TRBJ2-1; d_gene: -; abundance: -; v_gene: TRBV7-9; CDR3aa: CASSHTGSSYNEQFF; CDR3nt: TGTGCCAGCAGCCATACAGGGAGCTCCTACAATGAGCAGTTCTTC
j_gene: TRBJ2-2; d_gene: -; abundance: -; v_gene: TRBV27; CDR3aa: CASKTDRATGELFF; CDR3nt: TGTGCCAGCAAAACGGACAGAGCCACCGGGGAGCTGTTTTTT
j_gene: TRBJ1-2; d_gene: -; abundance: -; v_gene: TRBV19; CDR3aa: CASSIGGRQDGYTF; CDR3nt: TGTGCCAGTAGTATCGGGGGACGGCAGGATGGCTACACCTTC
j_gene: TRBJ2-2; d_gene: -; abundance: -; v_gene: TRBV4-3; CDR3aa: CASTPFYRDTGELFF; CDR3nt: TGCGCCAGCACTCCCTTTTACCGGGACACCGGGGAGCTGTTTTTT
j_gene: TRBJ2-3; d_gene: -; abundance: once; v_gene: TRBV18; CDR3aa: CASSPAVTDTQYF; CDR3nt: TGTGCCAGCTCACCTGCGGTCACAGATACGCAGTATTTT
j_gene: TRBJ1-5; d_gene: TRBD1; abundance: -; v_gene: TRBV7-9; CDR3aa: CASSRGQGKNQPQHF; CDR3nt: TGTGCCAGCAGCAGGGGACAGGGCAAAAATCAGCCCCAGCATTTT
j_gene: TRBJ2-7; d_gene: -; abundance: -; v_gene: TRBV9; CDR3aa: CASSPGQGNEQYF; CDR3nt: TGTGCCAGCAGCCCCGGGCAGGGGAACGAGCAGTACTTC
j_gene: TRBJ1-1; d_gene: -; abundance: -; v_gene: TRBV2; CDR3aa: CASKERGGNTEAFF; CDR3nt: TGTGCCAGTAAAGAACGGGGAGGGAACACTGAAGCTTTCTTT
j_gene: TRBJ1-1; d_gene: -; abundance: -; v_gene: TRBV2; CDR3aa: CASSTDPLGKTEAFF; CDR3nt: TGTGCCAGCAGTACTGACCCCCTGGGGAAAACTGAAGCTTTCTTT
j_gene: TRBJ2-1; d_gene: -; abundance: once; v_gene: TRBV13; CDR3aa: CASSSGRRDNEQFF; CDR3nt: TGTGCCAGCAGCTCGGGACGGAGGGACAATGAGCAGTTCTTC
j_gene: TRBJ1-5; d_gene: -; abundance: -; v_gene: TRBV9; CDR3aa: CASSVGLNQPQHF; CDR3nt: TGTGCCAGCAGCGTCGGACTAAATCAGCCCCAGCATTTT
j_gene: TRBJ2-3; d_gene: TRBD2; abundance: -; v_gene: TRBV4-3; CDR3aa: CASSQWGTQGLAGGPADTQYF; CDR3nt: TGCGCCAGCAGCCAATGGGGGACACAAGGACTAGCGGGAGGGCCTGCAGATACGCAGTATTTT
j_gene: TRBJ2-1; d_gene: TRBD2; abundance: -; v_gene: TRBV9; CDR3aa: CASSVGLAGVSYNEQFF; CDR3nt: TGTGCCAGCAGCGTCGGACTAGCGGGTGTTTCCTACAATGAGCAGTTCTTC
j_gene: TRBJ2-7; d_gene: TRBD2; abundance: -; v_gene: TRBV27; CDR3aa: CASSLGASGSGYEQYF; CDR3nt: TGTGCCAGCAGTTTAGGGGCTAGCGGGAGTGGGTACGAGCAGTACTTC
j_gene: TRBJ1-2; d_gene: -; abundance: -; v_gene: TRBV5-1; CDR3aa: CASSLREAGSGYTF; CDR3nt: TGCGCCAGCAGCCTCCGCGAGGCAGGGTCTGGCTACACCTTC
j_gene: TRBJ2-1; d_gene: TRBD2; abundance: -; v_gene: TRBV7-9; CDR3aa: CASSLSAGGPDEQFF; CDR3nt: TGTGCCAGCAGCTTATCGGCGGGAGGTCCCGATGAGCAGTTCTTC
j_gene: TRBJ2-7; d_gene: TRBD1; abundance: -; v_gene: TRBV28; CDR3aa: CASSRPGQGKYEQYF; CDR3nt: TGTGCCAGCAGCCGACCGGGACAGGGGAAGTACGAGCAGTACTTC
j_gene: TRBJ1-1; d_gene: -; abundance: -; v_gene: TRBV6-5; CDR3aa: CASRYSMNTEAFF; CDR3nt: TGTGCCAGCAGATACAGTATGAACACTGAAGCTTTCTTT
j_gene: TRBJ2-7; d_gene: -; abundance: once; v_gene: TRBV7-2; CDR3aa: CASSLVPGSYEQYF; CDR3nt: TGTGCCAGCAGCTTAGTCCCAGGGTCCTACGAGCAGTACTTC